The TCR beta chain under discussion was sequenced for a study of vaccination effects on CD4 cells after COVID-19. Study overall: The post-vaccine samples were taken, at the median, 72 days after the second dose.

Germline V gene sequence: CDR1 MGHRA, CDR2 YSYEKL. V dropped 3 bases and J dropped 0; count of bases not matched to a gene: 10. The CDR3 runs 18 residues. After expansion with viral peptide pools in the ViraFEST assay, antigen-specific CD4+ T cells were sequenced. The culture ran for approximately 9 days before CD4+ T cells were isolated. Of the BNT162b2 and mRNA-1273 vaccines, participants received two doses of one or the other. Cultivation was performed at a few million PBMC per well with around 9.3 IU/ml IL-2 and 7.5 to 10 ug/ml peptides added. Researchers swapped half the medium for IL-2 medium on both days 3 and 7. Comment on this clone: Its antigen is currently unknown.

Libraries were prepared by immunoSEQ multiplex PCR; TCRdb keeps only in-frame clonotypes and omits some of them. The table shows about 22,000 clones, with 72% occurring only once. The material was CD4+ T cells from PBMCs cultured with HCoV-NL63 spike peptides, obtained after COVID-19 vaccination. This chain connects TRBV4-1 to TRBJ1-2; the match to TRBD1 covers 10 bases. The receptor was isolated from a human donor who received a COVID-19 vaccine. The CDR3 here is CASSHLTRGQGANYGYTF. CDR3 in DNA: TGCGCCAGCAGCCATCTCACCCGCGGACAGGGGGCTAACTATGGCTACACCTTC.